This passage covers 18 T cell receptor beta chains from one sample sequenced in a study of post-analysis software for immune sequencing data. Study-level points and caveats: Higher frequency in patients than in controls was seen for 5 or 6 TRBV segments, with TRBV5-6, TRBV5-1 and TRBV20-1 among them.

Antigens for these TCRs are unknown. Included in the TCR beta cDNA libraries were unique molecular identifiers. TCRdb re-derived calls from the PCR reads in MiXCR, one entry per CDR3 protein. This table holds hundreds of thousands of distinct CDR3 sequences, 40% to 55% found once. What was sequenced was blood. The receptor set was obtained from a girl aged 5-17 years with multiple sclerosis.

This rearrangement joins TRBV20-1 to TRBJ2-5; weak D call: TRBD1 (6 bases). The CDR3 contains 13 residues. V lost 2 bases to trimming and J lost 2 bases, with 9 bases between them. Germline assignment: CDR1 DFQATT and CDR2 SNEGSKA (reference sequence). The CDR3, as DNA: TGCAGTGCTAGATTGCAGGGGCAAGAGACCCAGTACTTC. Its protein product is CSARLQGQETQYF.

This clonotype occurred a few times. V gene TRBV20-1 combines with J gene TRBJ1-2; 7 bases line up with TRBD1. CDR3 length: 13 residues. CDR1 and CDR2 (germline): DFQATT, SNEGSKA (reference sequence). V was clipped by 6 bases and J by 1 base; unmatched bases: 5. In DNA form, the CDR3 reads TGCAGTGCCCAAGCAGGGGGTAACTATGGCTACACCTTC. Protein product: CSAQAGGNYGYTF.

This clonotype was found a few times. The CDR3 region is CSAWSESANVLTF. The DNA of the CDR3 is TGCAGCGCATGGTCTGAGAGCGCCAACGTCCTGACTTTC. The V call is TRBV29-1, the J call TRBJ2-6; D is unresolved. V gave up 7 bases and J gave up 7 bases, with 14 bases separating them. Germline CDR1 reads SQVTM; CDR2 reads ANQGSEA. The CDR3 covers 13 residues.

The chain combines TRBV15 with TRBJ2-3; possible D gene TRBD2, 6 bases. This CDR3 has 14 amino acids. The germline CDR1 and CDR2 sequences are LNHNV and YYDKDF (reference sequence). V was cut by 3 bases and J by 6 bases, with 13 bases left in between. CDR3 region: CATSRFRGTDTQYF. The CDR3 DNA reads as TGTGCCACCAGCAGGTTCCGCGGGACGGATACGCAGTATTTT.

This clonotype was detected a few times. This sequence joins TRBV27 and TRBJ2-4; tentative D call: TRBD1 (5 bases). The last part of the DNA fits TRBJ2-7 better; the J call may be wrong. The CDR3 covers 13 residues. From germline, CDR1 is MNHEY and CDR2 SMNVEV (reference sequence). DNA for the CDR3: TGTGCCAGCAGTTTACAGGGATTTTACGAGCAGTACTTC. It encodes CASSLQGFYEQYF.

This rearrangement joins TRBV20-1 to TRBJ2-3, with D perhaps TRBD2 (6 bases). Germline loops: CDR1 DFQATT, CDR2 SNEGSKA (reference sequence). Between the trimmed V and J ends, which lost 0 bases and 6 bases, there was a span of 22 bases. There are 17 residues in the CDR3. The chain's CDR3 is CSARDLGGRGGSDTQYF. The CDR3 DNA is TGCAGTGCTAGAGATCTCGGGGGACGGGGAGGTTCGGATACGCAGTATTTT.

This clonotype was picked up a small number of times. The chain is built from TRBV4-1 and TRBJ1-5; no clear D gene. The germline CDR1 and CDR2 sequences are MGHRA and YSYEKL. CDR3 length: 15 residues. With 3 bases removed from V and 4 bases from J, the gap between germline ends came to 13 bases. The CDR3 reads CASSQQPGANQPQHF. The CDR3 DNA reads as TGCGCCAGCAGCCAGCAGCCGGGAGCTAATCAGCCCCAGCATTTT.

This clonotype came up a few times. DNA for the CDR3: TGCAGTGCGAGCGAGGCGGGAGGTTCCAATGAGCAGTTCTTC. Protein sequence: CSASEAGGSNEQFF. The chain carries TRBV20-1 and TRBJ2-1, with 8 nucleotides matching TRBD2. Germline values: CDR1 DFQATT, CDR2 SNEGSKA (reference sequence). The CDR3 loop spans 14 amino acids. Unmatched junction bases numbered 10, after V lost 6 bases and J lost 6 bases.

This sequence joins TRBV14 and TRBJ2-1, with D maybe TRBD2 (5 bases). Trimming shortened V by 5 bases and J by 0 bases, and 8 bases separated the two germline ends. CDR1 and CDR2 from the germline V gene are SGHDN and FVKESK. This CDR3 contains 14 residues. The CDR3 here is CASSYRDSYNEQFF. The CDR3 bases are TGTGCCAGCAGCTACCGGGACTCCTACAATGAGCAGTTCTTC.

This chain joins TRBV15 and TRBJ1-2; D is unclear. Germline loops: CDR1 LNHNV, CDR2 YYDKDF (reference sequence). The CDR3 is 14 amino acids. Between the trimmed V and J ends, which lost 0 bases and 4 bases, there was a span of 9 bases. The CDR3 loop reads CATSRDLGPYGYTF. CDR3 DNA sequence: TGTGCCACCAGCAGAGATTTGGGCCCCTATGGCTACACCTTC. Full variable domain (missing parts from reference TRBV15 and TRBJ1-2): DAMVIQNPRYQVTQFGKPVTLSCSQTLNHNVMYWYQQKSSQAPKLLFHYYDKDFNNEADTPDNFQSRRPNTSFCFLDIRSPGLGDTAMYLCATSRDLGPYGYTFGSGTRLTVV.

This clonotype was counted many times. V is TRBV5-1 and J is TRBJ2-7; D may be TRBD1 (6 bases). This CDR3 has 14 residues. Germline V lookup: CDR1 SGHRS, CDR2 YFSETQ. V shed 1 base and J shed 3 bases, with 11 bases lying between them. The CDR3 reads CASSLRDTHYEQYF. CDR3 DNA: TGCGCCAGCAGCTTGCGGGACACCCACTACGAGCAGTACTTC.

V is TRBV7-9 and J is TRBJ2-5; TRBD2 is a possible D gene (6 bases). Germline CDR1 SEHNR, CDR2 FQNEAQ (reference sequence). V lost 5 bases to trimming and J lost 11 bases, with 21 bases between them. The CDR3 length is 14 residues. DNA for the CDR3: TGTGCCAGCAGCCCCTTGATGTCTACGGGGGAGCAGTACTTC. It codes for CASSPLMSTGEQYF.

V usage is TRBV10-3 and J usage is TRBJ2-1; 13 bases are a match to TRBD2. Germline V gene sequence: CDR1 ENHRY, CDR2 SYGVKD. V gave up 7 bases and J gave up 3 bases; unmatched junction bases: 12. This CDR3 comprises 18 residues. CDR3 residues: CAIMKLAGGGRGYNEQFF. The CDR3 nucleotides read TGTGCCATCATGAAACTAGCGGGAGGGGGCCGGGGCTACAATGAGCAGTTCTTC.

On this clonotype: Just one base apart from a much larger clone, this may be a read error. V usage is TRBV10-3 and J usage is TRBJ2-5, with TRBD2 matching 9 bases. The J call may be wrong; the DNA end is better matched by TRBJ2-7. The CDR3 is 15 residues long. Per germline, CDR1 ENHRY and CDR2 SYGVKD. CDR3 amino acids: CAISDGSGSICEQYF. The CDR3 DNA reads as TGTGCCATCAGTGACGGTAGCGGGAGTATTTGCGAGCAGTACTTC.

The rearrangement joins TRBV5-1 to TRBJ2-7; D unresolved. V gave up 1 base and J gave up 7 bases, with 18 bases separating them. The CDR3 totals 15 residues. The germline gives CDR1 SGHRS, CDR2 YFSETQ. CDR3 protein: CASSLLSAARLEQYF. The CDR3 coding sequence is TGCGCCAGCAGCTTGTTGTCAGCCGCCCGATTAGAGCAGTACTTC.

V gene TRBV27 combines with J gene TRBJ2-1, with a weak D call TRBD2 (6 bases). The CDR3 runs to 17 residues. The germline V gene has CDR1 MNHEY and CDR2 SMNVEV (reference sequence). The germline V and J ends were trimmed by 7 bases and 0 bases, with 19 bases remaining between them. The CDR3 coding sequence is TGTGCCAGCACTCCAACGTGGGAGGCACGCTCCTACAATGAGCAGTTCTTC. Protein: CASTPTWEARSYNEQFF.

The chain has TRBV29-1 and TRBJ2-3; D is uncertain. Germline loops: CDR1 SQVTM, CDR2 ANQGSEA. The CDR3 runs to 14 residues. V was pared by 6 bases and J by 2 bases, with 15 bases between. The CDR3 DNA is TGCAGCGTGCCCCCCCATGGGGACACAGATACGCAGTATTTT. The encoded protein is CSVPPHGDTDTQYF.

This clonotype occurred a few times. This sequence joins TRBV5-1 and TRBJ2-1, with a tentative D call TRBD2 (7 bases). Per the germline V gene, CDR1 is SGHRS and CDR2 is YFSETQ. The length of the CDR3 is 17 residues. Between the trimmed V and J ends, which lost 3 bases and 1 base, there was a span of 17 bases. The CDR3 loop is CASSSPGGAESYNEQFF. The CDR3 nucleotides read TGCGCCAGCAGCTCCCCTGGGGGGGCGGAATCCTACAATGAGCAGTTCTTC.